Below are 15 T cell receptor beta chains sequenced from a single sample in a study of T cell responses to AZD1222 COVID-19 vaccine. This table comes from immunoSEQ multiplex PCR, and its TCRdb copy is limited to in-frame clones, with some not included. The sample has approximately 82,000 clones, 92% seen once; the top ten hold about 3%. The sample in question was peripheral blood, obtained 28 days after the second AZD1222 dose. These receptors all stem from an adult who received the AZD1222 COVID-19 vaccine.

This chain's CDR3 is CASSRFGGDRAHHGYTF. The CDR3 DNA sequence: TGTGCCAGCAGCCGTTTTGGGGGGGACAGGGCTCATCACGGCTACACCTTC. The chain uses TRBV14 and TRBJ1-2; 9 nucleotides match TRBD1. CDR3 length equals 17 residues. The V and J ends lost 4 bases and 8 bases, in that order; junction bases with no gene match: 17. CDR1 is SGHDN and CDR2 is FVKESK in the germline V gene. The complete variable domain, with remaining parts taken from reference TRBV14 and TRBJ1-2, reads EAGVTQFPSHSVIEKGQTVTLRCDPISGHDNLYWYRRVMGKEIKFLLHFVKESKQDESGMPNNRFLAERTGGTYSTLKVQPAELEDSGVYFCASSRFGGDRAHHGYTFGSGTRLTVV.

This clone occurred once. This CDR3 is CASSQAGLGVDRPLLPEAFF. Here the CDR3 DNA reads TGCGCCAGCAGCCAAGCGGGTTTGGGGGTCGACAGGCCCCTCCTACCTGAAGCTTTCTTT. The rearrangement joins TRBV4-1 to TRBJ1-1, with a possible D match to TRBD1 (6 bases). V lost 1 base and J lost 6, with 30 bases in between. CDR1 MGHRA and CDR2 YSYEKL come from the germline V gene. The CDR3 length is 20 residues.

The chain is built from TRBV11-3 and TRBJ2-1; 8 nucleotides line up with TRBD2. The CDR3 sequence is 17 residues long. CDR1 and CDR2 from the germline V gene are SGHNT and YENEEA. J was trimmed by 4 bases and V by 0 bases; bases with no gene match: 8. DNA of the CDR3: TGTGCCAGCAGCTTAGACAACACGGGGGGGTCTTACAATGAGCAGTTCTTC. It yields the protein CASSLDNTGGSYNEQFF.

This clone was seen a handful of times. The rearrangement links TRBV18 to TRBJ2-1; the match to TRBD1 covers 11 bases. The CDR3 runs to 17 residues. The trim removed 3 bases at V and 7 bases at J, leaving 11 bases unmatched. Germline V gene lookup returns CDR1 KGHSH and CDR2 LQKENI. The CDR3 coding sequence is TGTGCCAGCTCACCCGCGTTAGCCGGGACAGGGGGGAATGAGCAGTTCTTC. It codes for CASSPALAGTGGNEQFF.

The chain combines TRBV12-3 or TRBV12-4 with TRBJ1-1, with D maybe TRBD1 (5 bases). V was pared by 7 bases and J by 4 bases, with 10 bases between. The CDR3 spans 12 residues. The CDR3 nucleotides read TGTGCCAGCAAGGCGGGGCCCACTGAAGCTTTCTTT. The encoded protein is CASKAGPTEAFF.

The chain recombines TRBV6-2 or TRBV6-3 with TRBJ1-6; D gene ambiguous. V lost 2 bases and J 7 bases, leaving 9 bases between the germline ends. Per the germline V gene, CDR1 is MNHEY and CDR2 is SVGEGT. The CDR3 is 14 amino acids. CDR3 sequence reads: CASSYITANSPLHF. CDR3 sequence (DNA): TGTGCCAGCAGTTACATTACAGCGAATTCACCCCTCCACTTT.

This rearrangement joins TRBV6-5 to TRBJ1-4; D is unresolved. This CDR3 contains 15 residues. V was shortened by 5 bases and J by 0 bases, with 10 bases between the two germline ends. Germline V CDR1 and CDR2: MNHEY, SVGAGI. The CDR3 here is CASSKTPATNEKLFF. The CDR3 bases are TGTGCCAGCAGTAAAACACCTGCAACTAATGAAAAACTGTTTTTT.

Worth noting for this clone: The junction and the germline gene differ at one end; a read error may be behind it. This chain uses TRBV6-5 with TRBJ2-5, with D uncertain. Germline CDR1 is MNHEY and CDR2 is SVGAGI. This CDR3 has 14 residues. Here the CDR3 DNA reads TGCGCCAGCAGTCCTGGACGGATACAAGAGACCCAGTACTTC. Its translation is CASSPGRIQETQYF.

CDR3 bases: TGTGCCAGCAGCCAATCGCCGGGACACCTTCTCACAGATACGCAGTATTTT. Protein sequence: CASSQSPGHLLTDTQYF. This rearrangement joins TRBV7-2 to TRBJ2-3; D perhaps matches TRBD1 (6 bases). V was trimmed by 5 bases and J by 2 bases, leaving 20 bases between them. CDR1 is SGHTA, CDR2 FQGNSA, per germline. The CDR3 contains 17 residues.

The chain has TRBV24-1 and TRBJ1-1; 10 positions match TRBD1. CDR3 length: 18 amino acids. Germline assignment: CDR1 KGHDR and CDR2 SFDVKD. Losses at the gene ends were 9 bases for V and 3 bases for J; bases not matched to a gene: 18. CDR3 in DNA: TGTGCCACCGACCGAACCCCGGGACAGGGGCAAAGGCACACTGAAGCTTTCTTT. Its translation: CATDRTPGQGQRHTEAFF.

The chain recombines TRBV13 with TRBJ1-1, with D hard to call. V lost 3 bases and J lost 1, with 6 bases in between. Germline V CDR1 and CDR2: PRHDT, FYEKMQ (reference sequence). This CDR3 region has 13 residues. The CDR3 here is CASSFGQNTEAFF. CDR3 nucleotide sequence: TGTGCCAGCAGCTTTGGGCAGAACACTGAAGCTTTCTTT.

The sample holds a few counts of this clone. V and J are TRBV7-8 and TRBJ1-4; 9 nucleotides align to TRBD1. Germline values: CDR1 SGHVS, CDR2 FQNEAQ. V was pared by 4 bases and J by 8 bases, with 11 bases of the junction left unmatched. The CDR3 sequence is 16 residues long. The CDR3 coding sequence is TGTGCCAGCAGCTCGGACAGGGGCATAGGGCTCGAAAAACTGTTTTTT. Translation: CASSSDRGIGLEKLFF.

The CDR3 protein is CASSEGPPETYEQYF. The DNA for the CDR3 is TGCGCCAGCAGTGAAGGTCCCCCTGAAACCTACGAGCAGTACTTC. V gene TRBV10-1 combines with J gene TRBJ2-7; D gene unclear. Germline V gene sequence: CDR1 WNHNN, CDR2 SYGVQD (reference sequence). V dropped 3 bases and J dropped 2 bases, with 14 bases sitting between them. CDR3 length: 15 amino acids.

The chain employs TRBV18 and TRBJ1-1, with TRBD1 as a possible D gene (5 bases). The germline V gene has CDR1 KGHSH and CDR2 LQKENI. This CDR3 is built from 17 residues. The V end lost 3 bases, the J end lost 5 bases, and 22 bases lay between the germline ends. The CDR3 bases are TGTGCCAGCTCACCTCAAGTCTCCGGGACCCTGGGGACTGAAGCTTTCTTT. Translated, it gives CASSPQVSGTLGTEAFF.

Regarding this clone: Other DNA sequences from this sample encode an identical CDR3 as well. The chain carries TRBV28 and TRBJ2-5, with TRBD2 matching over 10 bases. Germline values: CDR1 MDHEN, CDR2 SYDVKM. V was clipped by 3 bases and J by 2 bases; unmatched bases: 9. The CDR3 is 17 residues long. The chain's CDR3 is CASSFIKLAGEQETQYF. The CDR3 nucleotides read TGTGCCAGCAGTTTCATTAAGCTAGCGGGGGAGCAAGAGACCCAGTACTTC.